Sequencing of this T cell receptor beta chain was carried out in a study of blood T cell repertoires in COVID-19. Study-level information: The origin of the acute and convalescent COVID-19 samples was the United States, Italy and Spain. Sample material is recorded as cDNA or gDNA derived from T cells, B-cell-depleted T cells, or PBMCs.

Methods used by the authors: Cell counts per sample came from amplifying reference gene primers. TCRdb's copy holds only in-frame clones and misses some; the assay was immunoSEQ multiplex PCR. That table gives V, J and clone size, and the DNA gave D and trimming. Here the sample spans about 36,000 clones, around four fifths being singletons. The ends lost 1 base at V and 7 bases at J; junction bases unmatched: 5. Germline CDR1 is SGHDN and CDR2 is FVKESK. The CDR3 has 14 residues. This clonotype was obtained from a human donor in a cohort sampled during active COVID-19. The sequenced material came from peripheral blood. V usage is TRBV14 and J usage is TRBJ1-2, with TRBD1 matching 8 bases. This chain's CDR3 is CASSQVSGGGGYTF. CDR3 in DNA: TGTGCCAGCAGCCAAGTGTCAGGGGGCGGTGGCTACACCTTC.